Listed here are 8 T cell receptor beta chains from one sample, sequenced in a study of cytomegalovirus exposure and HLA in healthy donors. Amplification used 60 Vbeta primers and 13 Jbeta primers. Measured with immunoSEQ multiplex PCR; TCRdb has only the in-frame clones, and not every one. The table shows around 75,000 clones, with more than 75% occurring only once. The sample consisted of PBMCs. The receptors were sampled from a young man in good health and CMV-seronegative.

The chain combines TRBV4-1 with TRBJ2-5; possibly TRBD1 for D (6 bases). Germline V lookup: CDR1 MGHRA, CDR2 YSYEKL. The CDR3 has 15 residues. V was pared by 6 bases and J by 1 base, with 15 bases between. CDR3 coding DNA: TGCGCCAGCAGTATAAGTGGGGGCCTCCAAGAGACCCAGTACTTC. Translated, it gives CASSISGGLQETQYF.

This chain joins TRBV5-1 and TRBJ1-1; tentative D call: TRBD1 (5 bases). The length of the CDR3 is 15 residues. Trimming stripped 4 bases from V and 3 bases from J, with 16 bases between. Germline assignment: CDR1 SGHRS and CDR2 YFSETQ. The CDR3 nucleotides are TGCGCCAGCAGCCCGGGGCGTCGGGGGGACACTGAAGCTTTCTTT. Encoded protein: CASSPGRRGDTEAFF.

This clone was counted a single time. This CDR3 is CASSPSSPGQGVYEQYF. The DNA for the CDR3 is TGTGCCAGCAGTCCCTCGAGTCCGGGACAGGGAGTCTACGAGCAGTACTTC. The chain recombines TRBV27 with TRBJ2-7; TRBD1 matches at 9 bases. Germline V gives CDR1 MNHEY, CDR2 SMNVEV (reference sequence). The ends lost 5 bases at V and 3 bases at J; junction bases unmatched: 14. There are 17 residues in the CDR3.

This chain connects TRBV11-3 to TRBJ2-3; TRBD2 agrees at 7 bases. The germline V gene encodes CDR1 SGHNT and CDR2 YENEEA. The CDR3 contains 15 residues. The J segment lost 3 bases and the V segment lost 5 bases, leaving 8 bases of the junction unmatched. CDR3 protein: CASSGRGDPTDTQYF. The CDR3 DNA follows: TGTGCCAGCAGCGGACGGGGGGATCCGACAGATACGCAGTATTTT.

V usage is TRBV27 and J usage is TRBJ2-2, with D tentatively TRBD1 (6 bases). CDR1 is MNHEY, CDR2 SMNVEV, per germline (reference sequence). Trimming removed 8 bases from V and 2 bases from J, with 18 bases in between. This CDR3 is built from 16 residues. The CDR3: CASSPTGLTNTGELFF. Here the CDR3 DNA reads TGTGCCAGCTCTCCGACAGGCCTGACTAACACCGGGGAGCTGTTTTTT.

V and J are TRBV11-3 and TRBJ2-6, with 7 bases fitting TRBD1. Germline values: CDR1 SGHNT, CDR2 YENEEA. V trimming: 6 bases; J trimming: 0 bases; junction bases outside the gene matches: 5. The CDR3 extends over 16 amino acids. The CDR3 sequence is CASSSGQPSGANVLTF. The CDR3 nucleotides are TGTGCCAGCAGTTCGGGACAGCCCTCTGGGGCCAACGTCCTGACTTTC.

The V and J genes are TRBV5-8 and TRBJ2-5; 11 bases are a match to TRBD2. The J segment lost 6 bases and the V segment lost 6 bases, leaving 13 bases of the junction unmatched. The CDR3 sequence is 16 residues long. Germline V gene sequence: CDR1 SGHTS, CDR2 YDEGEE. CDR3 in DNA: TGTGCCAGCACCCCACGCCGACTAGCGGGGCCTAAGACCCAGTACTTC. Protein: CASTPRRLAGPKTQYF.

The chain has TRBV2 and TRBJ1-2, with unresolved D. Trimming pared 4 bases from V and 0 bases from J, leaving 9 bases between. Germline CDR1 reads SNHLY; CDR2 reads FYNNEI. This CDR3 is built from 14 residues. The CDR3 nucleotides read TGTGCCAGCAGTGGTGCAGGAACTAACTATGGCTACACCTTC. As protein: CASSGAGTNYGYTF. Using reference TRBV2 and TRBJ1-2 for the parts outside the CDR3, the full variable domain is EPEVTQTPSHQVTQMGQEVILRCVPISNHLYFYWYRQILGQKVEFLVSFYNNEISEKSEIFDDQFSVERPDGSNFTLKIRSTKLEDSAMYFCASSGAGTNYGYTFGSGTRLTVV.